These T cell receptor beta chains were read from a single sample in a study of human T cells and chemical hapten exposure. TCRdb re-analysed the RACE reads in MiXCR, keeping a single row per CDR3 protein. Of hundreds of thousands of distinct CDR3 sequences in the sample, about 6.3% are singletons; the top ten hold 5% to 6%. The sample in question was whole blood, obtained in connection with sensitization to the hapten diphenylcyclopropenone (DPC). These receptors all stem from a woman under 30 with alopecia areata. Some clones in this sample may be carry-over from other donors' samples. The CDR3 runs from the conserved cysteine through the conserved F or W. Each record gives: V gene, clone size, J gene, D gene, CDR3 length, CDR3 protein, CDR3 DNA. The D gene is left open where the match is weak. Clone size is given for some rows only: seen once, a few or many times, or a class if the clone is expanded.

TRBV20-1	few	TRBJ1-2	NA	12	CSAVRESYGYTF	TGCAGCGCGGTCAGAGAAAGCTATGGCTACACCTTC
TRBV12-3/TRBV12-4	NA	TRBJ2-1	TRBD2	16	CASSPISSGASNEQFF	TGTGCCAGCAGTCCCATCTCCAGCGGGGCGTCCAATGAGCAGTTCTTC
TRBV7-2	many	TRBJ1-4	NA	13	CATAGSANEKLFF	TGTGCCACCGCAGGGTCGGCTAATGAAAAACTGTTTTTT
TRBV4-3	NA	TRBJ2-2	NA	16	CASSRLSSGNTGELFF	TGCGCCAGCAGCCGTCTTTCTTCGGGGAACACCGGGGAGCTGTTTTTT
TRBV7-9	many	TRBJ1-1	NA	15	CASSSLGDLNTEAFF	TGTGCCAGCAGCTCCCTAGGGGATTTGAACACTGAAGCTTTCTTT
TRBV29-1	many	TRBJ2-1	NA	13	CSVDARGDNEQFF	TGCAGCGTTGATGCCAGGGGGGACAATGAGCAGTTCTTC
TRBV29-1	many	TRBJ1-1	TRBD1	13	CSVRQGGSTEAFF	TGCAGCGTGAGGCAGGGGGGTAGCACTGAAGCTTTCTTT
TRBV7-2	few	TRBJ2-7	TRBD1	16	CASSSGTATSSYEQYF	TGTGCCAGCAGCTCCGGGACAGCTACCAGCTCCTACGAGCAGTACTTC
TRBV2	many	TRBJ2-7	TRBD1	17	CASEYRQGTVRFYEQYF	TGTGCCAGCGAGTACCGACAGGGGACCGTCCGTTTCTACGAGCAGTACTTC
TRBV11-1	few	TRBJ1-6	NA	16	CARRWLGPLPNSPLHF	TGTGCCAGACGCTGGCTTGGGCCCTTACCTAATTCACCCCTCCACTTT
TRBV28	many	TRBJ2-7	NA	15	CASSSPRTVPLKQYF	TGTGCCAGCAGTTCCCCTAGGACAGTCCCTTTAAAGCAGTACTTC
TRBV7-2	many	TRBJ1-1	NA	14	CASSLVVGEGEAFF	TGTGCCAGCAGCTTAGTTGTAGGTGAGGGTGAAGCTTTCTTT
TRBV27	many	TRBJ2-7	TRBD2	14	CASSSRGGPYEQYF	TGTGCCAGCAGTTCCCGGGGGGGGCCCTACGAGCAGTACTTC
TRBV19	NA	TRBJ2-1	NA	14	CASSRQPRNNEQFF	TGTGCCAGTAGTCGCCAACCCCGGAACAATGAGCAGTTCTTC
TRBV12-3/TRBV12-4	NA	TRBJ1-2	NA	13	CASSQGLNYGYTF	TGTGCCAGCTCCCAAGGGCTGAACTATGGCTACACCTTC
TRBV11-2	few	TRBJ2-5	NA	13	CASSFPVPETQYF	TGTGCCAGCAGCTTTCCAGTTCCGGAGACCCAGTACTTC
TRBV5-4	NA	TRBJ2-3	NA	16	CASSLVPPGRTDTQYF	TGTGCCAGCAGCTTGGTTCCCCCAGGGCGCACAGATACGCAGTATTTT
TRBV5-1	few	TRBJ2-5	NA	14	CASSLGFDQETQYF	TGCGCCAGCAGCTTAGGGTTTGACCAAGAGACCCAGTACTTC
TRBV7-9	few	TRBJ1-2	NA	13	CASSPTAPYGYTF	TGTGCCAGCAGCCCGACTGCGCCCTATGGCTACACCTTC
TRBV9	few	TRBJ2-3	NA	14	CASSPARGTDTQYF	TGTGCCAGCAGCCCCGCCCGGGGCACAGATACGCAGTATTTT
TRBV7-9	few	TRBJ2-3	TRBD2	17	CASSSSNSGDPGDTQYF	TGTGCCAGCAGCTCTTCCAATAGCGGGGACCCCGGAGATACGCAGTATTTT
TRBV4-3	NA	TRBJ2-3	TRBD1	15	CASSRQGVLTDTQYF	TGCGCCAGCAGCAGGCAGGGGGTACTCACAGATACGCAGTATTTT
TRBV5-5	NA	TRBJ1-1	TRBD1	15	CASSLYRGLNTEAFF	TGTGCCAGCAGCTTGTACAGGGGATTGAACACTGAAGCTTTCTTT
TRBV6-5	few	TRBJ2-5	NA	17	CASSYSLFATGEETQYF	TGTGCCAGCAGTTACTCCTTATTCGCAACTGGGGAAGAGACCCAGTACTTC
TRBV27	NA	TRBJ1-1	NA	11	CASRTPNKAFF	TGTGCCAGCAGAACACCCAATAAAGCTTTCTTT